This is a list of T cell receptor beta chains from one sample in a study of cytomegalovirus exposure and HLA in healthy donors. Method: immunoSEQ multiplex PCR; TCRdb's copy keeps in-frame clones and lacks some. Among around 120,000 clones listed, around 80% were seen once. Sequences were obtained from PBMCs. These receptors originate from a human donor in good health. Both conserved end residues are part of each CDR3. D genes are given only for firm matches. Some rows mark clone size as missing; the rest say once, few, many or name a class of expanded clone.

. | . | TRBJ2-7 | TRBV5-4 | CASSSTGFDEQYF | TGTGCCAGCAGCTCAACAGGGTTCGACGAGCAGTACTTC
once | TRBD2 | TRBJ2-1 | TRBV28 | CASSSLSGGPTYNEQFF | TGTGCCAGCAGTTCTCTCTCGGGGGGGCCGACCTACAATGAGCAGTTCTTC
. | TRBD2 | TRBJ2-3 | TRBV2 | CASRRPSGGTDTQYF | TGTGCCAGCAGGAGGCCTAGCGGGGGCACAGATACGCAGTATTTT
few | . | TRBJ1-2 | TRBV2 | CASSEWGNNYGYTF | TGTGCCAGCAGTGAATGGGGCAATAACTATGGCTACACCTTC
. | . | TRBJ2-5 | TRBV10-3 | CAISAWEVETQYF | TGTGCCATCAGTGCATGGGAGGTGGAGACCCAGTACTTC
. | TRBD1 | TRBJ2-2 | TRBV29-1 | CSVRGSGGWGLAGELFF | TGCAGCGTTCGAGGGTCAGGGGGTTGGGGATTGGCCGGGGAGCTGTTTTTT
few | . | TRBJ1-1 | TRBV2 | CASSDQGRNTEAFF | TGTGCCAGCAGTGACCAGGGTAGGAACACTGAAGCTTTCTTT
. | . | TRBJ2-7 | TRBV19 | CASSPLPGVPGEQYF | TGTGCCAGTAGTCCCCTTCCCGGGGTCCCGGGGGAGCAGTACTTC
. | . | TRBJ2-6 | TRBV28 | CASSSGSSGANVLTF | TGTGCCAGCTCCTCGGGATCGTCTGGGGCCAACGTCCTGACTTTC
. | TRBD1 | TRBJ2-5 | TRBV13 | CASSSRGDRGETQYF | TGTGCCAGCAGCTCTCGGGGGGACAGGGGAGAGACCCAGTACTTC
. | . | TRBJ2-3 | TRBV6-5 | CASSYQPHYTDTQYF | TGTGCCAGCAGTTACCAACCTCACTACACAGATACGCAGTATTTT
. | TRBD2 | TRBJ2-2 | TRBV10-1 | CASSDGTSIGELFF | TGCGCCAGCAGTGATGGGACTAGCATTGGGGAGCTGTTTTTT
. | TRBD1 | TRBJ1-5 | TRBV10-3 | CAISESRGGTASNQPQHF | TGTGCCATCAGTGAGTCGCGGGGCGGGACAGCTAGCAATCAGCCCCAGCATTTT
few | TRBD1 | TRBJ1-1 | TRBV6-1 | CASRRGPDTEAFF | TGTGCCAGCAGGAGGGGGCCGGACACTGAAGCTTTCTTT
. | . | TRBJ1-1 | TRBV5-1 | CASSVSAANTEAFF | TGCGCCAGCAGCGTCTCCGCGGCGAACACTGAAGCTTTCTTT
. | . | TRBJ1-3 | TRBV5-8 | CASSKGDTGSGNTIYF | TGTGCCAGCAGCAAAGGGGACACTGGCTCTGGAAACACCATATATTTT
. | TRBD1 | TRBJ2-7 | TRBV27 | CASSLRGPYEQYF | TGTGCCAGCAGTTTGAGGGGGCCCTACGAGCAGTACTTC
few | . | TRBJ1-1 | TRBV11-2 | CASSSPRRALNTEAFF | TGTGCCAGCAGCTCCCCTCGAAGAGCCCTGAACACTGAAGCTTTCTTT
few | . | TRBJ2-7 | TRBV1 | CTSSQDGGNYEQYF | TGCACCAGCAGCCAAGACGGGGGAAACTACGAGCAGTACTTC
. | . | TRBJ2-3 | TRBV27 | CASRSTRATDTQYF | TGTGCCAGCAGGTCTACTAGGGCGACAGATACGCAGTATTTT
. | . | TRBJ1-5 | TRBV7-9 | CASSFGPYSNQPQHF | TGTGCCAGCAGCTTCGGTCCGTATAGCAATCAGCCCCAGCATTTT
. | . | TRBJ2-7 | TRBV5-1 | CASSDRPLYEQYF | TGCGCCAGCAGTGACAGACCACTCTACGAGCAGTACTTC
once | TRBD1 | TRBJ2-5 | TRBV29-1 | CSVETGGETQYF | TGCAGCGTCGAGACAGGGGGAGAGACCCAGTACTTC
. | TRBD2 | TRBJ2-3 | TRBV10-2 | CASSDLSGLAGDTDTQYF | TGCGCCAGCAGTGACCTCTCGGGACTAGCGGGGGATACAGATACGCAGTATTTT
. | TRBD2 | TRBJ2-1 | TRBV7-8 | CASSWATGTTNEQFF | TGTGCCAGCAGCTGGGCTACCGGGACTACTAATGAGCAGTTCTTC
. | . | TRBJ2-6 | TRBV5-6 | CASSYFRGSGANVLTF | TGTGCCAGCAGCTACTTTCGGGGCTCTGGGGCCAACGTCCTGACTTTC
. | TRBD2 | TRBJ2-1 | TRBV7-2 | CASSLTSGGYNEQFF | TGTGCCAGCAGCTTAACTAGCGGGGGTTACAATGAGCAGTTCTTC
. | . | TRBJ2-3 | TRBV7-2 | CASSLLSTDTQYF | TGTGCCAGCAGCTTACTAAGCACAGATACGCAGTATTTT
. | . | TRBJ1-5 | TRBV23-1 | CASSQSIGGMDQPQHF | TGCGCCAGCAGTCAATCAATCGGGGGAATGGATCAGCCCCAGCATTTT
. | . | TRBJ2-1 | TRBV7-8 | CASSFYSDEQFF | TGTGCCAGCAGCTTCTACTCGGATGAGCAGTTCTTC
. | TRBD2 | TRBJ2-7 | TRBV7-2 | CASSLQRGTGYEQYF | TGTGCCAGCAGCTTACAGCGGGGCACGGGATACGAGCAGTACTTC
once | TRBD2 | TRBJ2-7 | TRBV9 | CASSEGLAASYEQYF | TGTGCCAGCAGCGAGGGACTAGCGGCCTCCTACGAGCAGTACTTC
. | . | TRBJ1-2 | TRBV27 | CASSFYPNYGYTF | TGTGCCAGCAGTTTCTATCCCAACTATGGCTACACCTTC
. | TRBD1 | TRBJ1-2 | TRBV9 | CASSVGDRSRGYTF | TGTGCCAGCAGCGTGGGGGACAGGTCCCGGGGCTACACCTTC
. | TRBD1 | TRBJ1-1 | TRBV2 | CASSEITGAKAFF | TGTGCCAGCAGCGAGATAACAGGGGCCAAAGCTTTCTTT
. | TRBD1 | TRBJ2-1 | TRBV6-1 | CASSEEDRTYNEQFF | TGTGCCAGCAGTGAGGAGGACAGGACTTACAATGAGCAGTTCTTC
. | . | TRBJ2-3 | TRBV5-6 | CASSSPGEWTDTQYF | TGTGCCAGCAGCTCACCCGGGGAATGGACAGATACGCAGTATTTT
. | TRBD1 | TRBJ1-1 | TRBV7-2 | CASDRRGLGTEAFF | TGTGCCAGCGACCGCAGGGGGCTAGGAACTGAAGCTTTCTTT
. | . | TRBJ2-1 | TRBV27 | CASGYSGSSYNEQFF | TGTGCCAGCGGATATAGCGGAAGCTCCTACAATGAGCAGTTCTTC
. | . | TRBJ2-2 | TRBV27 | CASSQGGVAETWELFF | TGTGCCAGCAGCCAAGGAGGGGTGGCGGAAACCTGGGAGCTGTTTTTT
. | TRBD2 | TRBJ2-1 | TRBV19 | CASSTGLAGREEQFF | TGTGCCAGTAGTACGGGACTAGCGGGGCGCGAGGAGCAGTTCTTC
. | . | TRBJ1-1 | TRBV2 | CASRISRPVDTEAFF | TGTGCCAGCAGGATTAGTCGTCCGGTAGACACTGAAGCTTTCTTT
. | TRBD1 | TRBJ1-1 | TRBV28 | CASSTSGGTEAFF | TGTGCCAGCAGCACATCAGGGGGCACTGAAGCTTTCTTT
. | TRBD1 | TRBJ2-2 | TRBV29-1 | CSAQTGGFTGELFF | TGCTCCGCCCAGACAGGGGGGTTCACCGGGGAGCTGTTTTTT
. | TRBD1 | TRBJ2-3 | TRBV10-1 | CASSGRQTGAPDTQYF | TGCGCCAGCAGTGGTAGACAGACAGGGGCTCCCGATACGCAGTATTTT